This note documents a single T cell receptor beta chain sequence. The antigen remains unidentified. This sample is part of a study of long-term antiretroviral therapy in people with HIV. Study-level information: Sampling started about a decade before the 2015 immediate-ART recommendation. Whole-study results and caveats: CDR3 length ranges were narrower in HIV repertoires than in controls. Drawn between about 2003 and 2017, the blood was possibly obtained under older ART regimens.

They ran version v3.0 of the immunoSEQ assay at survey level. Some clones are missing from TCRdb's copy, which holds only in-frame ones; the method was immunoSEQ multiplex PCR. The profile covers about 32,000 clones, with about 94% appearing a single time and about 3.6% taken by the ten largest. None of the participants with HIV were treated outside the United States. The CDR3 runs 17 residues. From germline, CDR1 is SQVTM and CDR2 ANQGSEA. This chain uses TRBV29-1 with TRBJ2-5, with D possibly matching TRBD1 (5 bases). The J call may be incorrect, as the DNA end agrees better with TRBJ2-7. This clonotype was obtained from a woman in her forties or fifties with HIV. The specimen was unsorted PBMCs, collected 4.1 years after starting antiretroviral therapy. In DNA, the CDR3 is TGCAGCGTTGATGATTTGCTAGAGGCAGGGTCCTCCTACGAGCAGTACTTC. As protein: CSVDDLLEAGSSYEQYF.